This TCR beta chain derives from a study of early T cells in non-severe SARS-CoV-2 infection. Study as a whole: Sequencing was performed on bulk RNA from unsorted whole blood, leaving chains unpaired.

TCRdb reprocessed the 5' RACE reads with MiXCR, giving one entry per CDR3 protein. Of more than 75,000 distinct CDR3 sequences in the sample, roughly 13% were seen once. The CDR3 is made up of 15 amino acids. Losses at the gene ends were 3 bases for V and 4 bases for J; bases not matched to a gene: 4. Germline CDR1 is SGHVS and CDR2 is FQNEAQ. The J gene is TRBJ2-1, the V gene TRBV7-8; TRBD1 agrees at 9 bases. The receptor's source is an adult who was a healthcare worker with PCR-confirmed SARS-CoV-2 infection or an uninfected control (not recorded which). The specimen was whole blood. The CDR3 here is CASSLGTGSYNEQFF. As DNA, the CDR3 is TGTGCCAGCAGCTTGGGGACAGGGTCGTACAATGAGCAGTTCTTC.